This T cell receptor beta chain was obtained from a study of T cell responses to AZD1222 COVID-19 vaccine. Overall study findings and caveats: Among those given AZD1222, only six were seropositive at baseline. Researchers report vaccine-associated CD4 TCRs spanning spike, with dominance at 160-218 and 743-854. Targeting of unmutated variant regions was reportedly seen in nearly half of spike-specific TCRs. Donors skewed white British and female; clonal diversity was possibly underestimated.

A note on this clone: Its antigen is not identified.

V gave up 1 base and J gave up 5 bases; unmatched junction bases: 10. The CDR3 is 16 residues long. Germline V gene sequence: CDR1 LNHNV, CDR2 YYDKDF (reference sequence). Sequencing used immunoSEQ multiplex PCR; TCRdb keeps in-frame clones, though not all of them. The repertoire has approximately 150,000 clones, 88% of them found once; the top ten carry about 4.9%. The chain is built from TRBV15 and TRBJ1-1; 7 positions match TRBD1. The sequencing here drew on peripheral blood, taken 28 days after the second dose of the MenACWY control vaccine. The TCR was taken from an adult who received the MenACWY meningococcal vaccine as a control. The CDR3 sequence: CATSRAGTQGKTEAFF. For the CDR3, the DNA is TGTGCCACCAGCAGAGCGGGGACACAGGGGAAGACTGAAGCTTTCTTT.